The 14 T cell receptor beta chains in this list originate from one sample, sequenced in a study of T cell repertoires in aging, cancer and after chemotherapy. Multiplex touch-down PCR with TRB-A/B primers amplified rearranged V-D-J TRB sequences. A single record per CDR3 protein comes from TCRdb applying MiXCR to the multiplex PCR reads. In the table there are approximately 9,700 distinct CDR3 sequences, around 25% of which are singletons. TCR beta rearrangements were amplified from peripheral blood genomic DNA. The specimen sequenced was blood. The receptors shown here come from a human donor in good health.

The gene calls are TRBV5-1 and TRBJ1-1; no clear D. The CDR3 loop spans 13 amino acids. In germline, CDR1 is SGHRS, CDR2 YFSETQ. The V gene lost 0 bases and the J gene lost 2 bases, with 5 bases spanning the gap. DNA of the CDR3: TGCGCCAGCAGCTTGGGCGGCAACACTGAAGCTTTCTTT. Protein product: CASSLGGNTEAFF.

This clonotype was seen a few times. The chain carries TRBV10-3 and TRBJ2-1; tentative D call: TRBD2 (5 bases). V lost 3 bases and J lost 4, with 10 bases in between. The CDR3 runs 14 residues. Germline V gene lookup returns CDR1 ENHRY and CDR2 SYGVKD. This CDR3 is CAISDSGTYNEQFF. The CDR3 nucleotides are TGTGCCATCAGTGACAGCGGCACGTACAATGAGCAGTTCTTC.

The chain carries TRBV19 and TRBJ2-3, with TRBD1 matching 7 bases. This CDR3 is built from 13 residues. Germline CDR1 is LNHDA and CDR2 is SQIVND (reference sequence). V lost 6 bases and J lost 0; bases outside the gene matches: 0. CDR3 DNA: TGTGCCAGTAGGGGACAGAGCACAGATACGCAGTATTTT. As protein: CASRGQSTDTQYF.

In its sample, this clonotype ranks as medium-sized. V and J are TRBV30 and TRBJ1-1, with 9 positions matching TRBD1. V lost 1 base, J lost 4 bases, and 4 bases stayed unmatched. The V gene's germline CDR1 is GTSNPN and CDR2 SVGIG (reference sequence). This CDR3 has 14 amino acids. The CDR3 nucleotides read TGTGCCTGGAGTGGGGGACAGGGTGTCACTGAAGCTTTCTTT. It is translated as CAWSGGQGVTEAFF.

This clonotype came up once. The gene calls are TRBV6-5 and TRBJ1-5; no clear D gene. Per germline, CDR1 MNHEY and CDR2 SVGAGI. The CDR3 sequence is 13 residues long. Trimming removed 0 bases from V and 4 bases from J, with 4 bases in between. CDR3 sequence: CASSYSVNQPQHF. The CDR3 coding sequence is TGTGCCAGCAGTTACTCGGTGAATCAGCCCCAGCATTTT.

The V call is TRBV4-1, the J call TRBJ1-6; tentatively, D is TRBD1 (6 bases). Trimming pared 0 bases from V and 14 bases from J, leaving 11 bases between. CDR3 size: 13 residues. Germline V gene sequence: CDR1 MGHRA, CDR2 YSYEKL. CDR3 protein: CASSQDWGLTLHF. Here the CDR3 DNA reads TGCGCCAGCAGCCAAGATTGGGGGCTCACCCTCCACTTT.

The rearrangement joins TRBV6-1 to TRBJ2-1, with TRBD1 identical over 7 bases. Germline V lookup: CDR1 MNHNS, CDR2 SASEGT. The CDR3 contains 15 residues. J lost 1 base, V lost 10 bases, and 10 bases had no gene match. The CDR3 nucleotides read TGTGCCACCCTAGAGGGGGCTGGGTCCTACAATGAGCAGTTCTTC. Its protein is CATLEGAGSYNEQFF.

V and J are TRBV30 and TRBJ2-3; 7 bases agree with TRBD2. Germline V gene data show CDR1 as GTSNPN and CDR2 as SVGIG (reference sequence). The CDR3 runs to 13 residues. Trimming at V came to 2 bases and at J to 5 bases, leaving 4 bases not matched to a gene. The CDR3 is CAWSWGREDTQYF. The DNA of the CDR3 is TGTGCCTGGAGTTGGGGGAGGGAAGATACGCAGTATTTT.

On this clonotype: One end of the junction does not line up with germline, which may come from a read error. V and J are TRBV4-1 and TRBJ2-2; perhaps TRBD1 as D (5 bases). Germline assignment: CDR1 MGHRA and CDR2 YSYEKL. CDR3 length: 14 amino acids. The CDR3 coding sequence is TGTGCCAGCAGCCAAGACTCAGGGCCCGGGGAGCTGTTTTTT. Its protein product is CASSQDSGPGELFF.

This clonotype showed up just a few times. The V call is TRBV5-5, the J call TRBJ2-7; tentative D call: TRBD2 (7 bases). This CDR3 comprises 16 residues. CDR1 is SGHKS, CDR2 YYEKEE, per germline (reference sequence). The V and J ends lost 4 bases and 2 bases respectively, with 19 bases between them. DNA of the CDR3: TGTGCCAGCAGCCTGGTGGGGGGGGCTGTGGCCTACGAGCAGTACTTC. This translates into CASSLVGGAVAYEQYF.

This clonotype was detected once. V usage is TRBV5-4 and J usage is TRBJ2-2; 10 bases match TRBD1. Trimming took 0 bases from V and 4 from J; bases not matched to a gene: 6. CDR1 and CDR2 (germline): SGHNT, YYREEE (reference sequence). The CDR3 runs 17 residues. CDR3 in amino acids: CASSLAGTGVTTGELFF. The CDR3 bases are TGTGCCAGCAGCTTGGCGGGGACAGGGGTTACCACCGGGGAGCTGTTTTTT. Full variable domain (rest looked up from reference TRBV5-4 and TRBJ2-2): ETGVTQSPTHLIKTRGQQVTLRCSSQSGHNTVSWYQQALGQGPQFIFQYYREEENGRGNFPPRFSGLQFPNYSSELNVNALELDDSALYLCASSLAGTGVTTGELFFGEGSRLTVL.

The chain combines TRBV30 with TRBJ2-1, with D maybe TRBD2 (5 bases). Trimming shortened V by 2 bases and J by 10 bases, and 15 bases separated the two germline ends. Germline CDR1 and CDR2: GTSNPN and SVGIG (reference sequence). CDR3 size: 13 residues. The CDR3 here is CAWSPLGRGEQFF. DNA for the CDR3: TGTGCCTGGAGTCCCCTTGGGCGCGGGGAGCAGTTCTTC. Using reference TRBV30 and TRBJ2-1 for the parts outside the CDR3, the full variable domain is SQTIHQWPATLVQPVGSPLSLECTVEGTSNPNLYWYRQAAGRGLQLLFYSVGIGQISSEVPQNLSASRPQDRQFILSSKKLLLSDSGFYLCAWSPLGRGEQFFGPGTRLTVL.

Details on this clonotype: A much larger clone lies a single base off, so this may be a read error. This sequence joins TRBV19 and TRBJ2-3; 7 positions agree with TRBD2. With V trimmed by 5 bases and J by 4 bases, 15 bases remained unmatched. In germline, CDR1 is LNHDA, CDR2 SQIVND (reference sequence). The CDR3 runs to 17 residues. CDR3 sequence reads: CASSRSYSGTSADTQYF. CDR3 DNA sequence: TGTGCCAGTAGTCGGTCCTACAGCGGGACTTCCGCAGATACGCAGTATTTT. The full variable domain, its missing parts supplied by reference TRBV19 and TRBJ2-3, is DGGITQSPKYLFRKEGQNVTLSCEQNLNHDAMYWYRQDPGQGLRLIYYSQIVNDFQKGDIAEGYSVSREKKESFPLTVTSAQKNPTAFYLCASSRSYSGTSADTQYFGPGTRLTVL.

This clonotype has more than one count but fewer than ten. V gene TRBV11-2 combines with J gene TRBJ1-1; 7 bases match TRBD1. Germline CDR1 reads SGHAT; CDR2 reads FQNNGV. V shed 1 base and J 8 bases; nucleotides not matched to a gene: 10. CDR3 length equals 15 residues. This chain's CDR3 is CASSLVYRDSSEAFF. CDR3 in DNA: TGTGCCAGCAGCTTAGTCTATCGGGACAGCTCGGAAGCTTTCTTT.